The rows below give T cell receptor beta chains drawn from one sample of a study of CD8+CD57+ T cells in acquired aplastic anemia. A single record per CDR3 protein comes from TCRdb applying MiXCR to the reads. The sample includes about 200,000 distinct CDR3 sequences, roughly 50% of them seen just once. Material for sequencing was sorted CD4+, CD8+, or CD8+CD57+ T cells (not recorded which) from PBMCs. The receptors come from a human donor with aplastic anemia. Each CDR3 is given with its conserved first and last residue. The D gene is left open where the match is weak. Clone size is shown for a subset of rows, as once, few, many or a class of expanded clone.

>.|few|TRBV6-1|TRBJ2-4
CASSEARGPLAKNIQYF
TGTGCCAGCAGTGAAGCGCGAGGGCCCCTAGCCAAAAACATTCAGTACTTC
>.|.|TRBV7-9|TRBJ1-3
CAIEDRIFISGNTIYF
TGTGCCATCGAAGACAGGATATTTATCTCTGGAAACACCATATATTTT
>TRBD1|.|TRBV6-2/TRBV6-3|TRBJ1-2
CASSVRGQGANYGYTF
TGTGCCAGCAGTGTACGGGGACAGGGGGCCAACTATGGCTACACCTTC
>.|.|TRBV7-2|TRBJ1-1
CASSPMKNTEAFF
TGTGCCAGCAGCCCGATGAAGAACACTGAAGCTTTCTTT
>.|many|TRBV15|TRBJ1-2
CATSRGGTEGGYTF
TGTGCCACCAGCAGAGGCGGGACCGAGGGCGGCTACACCTTC
>.|.|TRBV5-6|TRBJ1-6
CASSIYTGTQIPNSPLHF
TGTGCCAGCAGCATTTACACGGGGACACAGATACCCAATTCACCCCTCCACTTT
>TRBD1|.|TRBV20-1|TRBJ1-2
CSARDQGAGPYGYTF
TGCAGTGCTAGAGATCAGGGGGCAGGGCCCTATGGCTACACCTTC
>.|many|TRBV5-1|TRBJ2-7
CASSLDDGSYEQYF
TGCGCCAGCAGCTTGGACGACGGCTCCTACGAGCAGTACTTC
>TRBD1|many|TRBV6-5|TRBJ2-7
CASSSGTGGIDEQYF
TGTGCCAGCAGCTCCGGGACAGGGGGCATCGACGAGCAGTACTTC
>.|few|TRBV6-1|TRBJ1-5
CASSEGSTVGNQPQHF
TGTGCCAGCAGTGAAGGGTCGACCGTAGGCAATCAGCCCCAGCATTTT
>.|.|TRBV7-9|TRBJ2-5
CASSLGLNQETQYF
TGTGCCAGCAGCTTAGGATTGAACCAAGAGACCCAGTACTTC
>TRBD1|.|TRBV7-9|TRBJ2-4
CASSPGQGKNIQYF
TGTGCCAGCAGCCCAGGACAGGGTAAAAACATTCAGTACTTC
>.|.|TRBV5-1|TRBJ2-5
CASSSTTVAQETQYF
TGCGCCAGCAGCTCGACTACAGTGGCTCAAGAGACCCAGTACTTC
>.|few|TRBV3-1|TRBJ2-7
CASSQAQGEVGEQYF
TGTGCCAGCAGCCAAGCCCAGGGAGAGGTGGGCGAGCAGTACTTC
>TRBD2|.|TRBV5-1|TRBJ2-5
CASSPSRLADPIQETQHF
TGCGCCAGCAGCCCAAGCAGACTAGCGGACCCTATCCAAGAGACCCAGCACTTC
>TRBD1|few|TRBV2|TRBJ2-5
CASKLDRGRETQYF
TGTGCCAGCAAGCTCGACAGGGGGCGGGAGACCCAGTACTTC
>TRBD1|many|TRBV19|TRBJ1-4
CASKEGDSSNEKLFF
TGTGCCAGTAAGGAAGGGGACAGTAGTAATGAAAAACTGTTTTTT
>.|.|TRBV7-3|TRBJ1-2
CASSTGQPGNTF
TGTGCCAGCAGCACAGGACAGCCTGGAAACACCTTC
>.|many|TRBV19|TRBJ2-1
CASSIGDNEQFF
TGTGCCAGTAGTATAGGCGACAATGAGCAGTTCTTC
>TRBD2|.|TRBV10-1|TRBJ2-7
CSSSAGTIGGEQYF
TGCTCCAGCAGCGCCGGGACTATTGGGGGAGAGCAGTACTTC
>TRBD1|few|TRBV30|TRBJ1-5
CAWQKTGIRQPQHF
TGTGCCTGGCAAAAGACAGGGATCCGCCAGCCCCAGCATTTT
>.|many|TRBV7-9|TRBJ2-1
CASTPITGKKVNEQFF
TGTGCCAGCACTCCTATTACAGGGAAGAAAGTCAATGAGCAGTTCTTC
>.|.|TRBV5-1|TRBJ1-1
CASRSAGINTEAFF
TGCGCCAGCAGATCAGCTGGGATAAACACTGAAGCTTTCTTT
>TRBD1|once|TRBV7-3|TRBJ1-4
CASRADRGSTTNEKLFF
TGTGCCAGCAGAGCGGACAGGGGAAGTACAACTAATGAAAAACTGTTTTTT
>TRBD1|.|TRBV10-3|TRBJ2-7
CAISGTGDRSEQYF
TGTGCCATCAGCGGGACAGGGGATAGGAGCGAGCAGTACTTC
>TRBD2|.|TRBV7-2|TRBJ2-3
CASSLGAGGPRTDTQYF
TGTGCCAGCAGCTTAGGGGCGGGGGGGCCTCGGACAGATACGCAGTATTTT
>TRBD1|.|TRBV19|TRBJ2-2
CASSRDRGTNTGELFF
TGTGCCAGTAGTAGAGACAGGGGAACGAACACCGGGGAGCTGTTTTTT